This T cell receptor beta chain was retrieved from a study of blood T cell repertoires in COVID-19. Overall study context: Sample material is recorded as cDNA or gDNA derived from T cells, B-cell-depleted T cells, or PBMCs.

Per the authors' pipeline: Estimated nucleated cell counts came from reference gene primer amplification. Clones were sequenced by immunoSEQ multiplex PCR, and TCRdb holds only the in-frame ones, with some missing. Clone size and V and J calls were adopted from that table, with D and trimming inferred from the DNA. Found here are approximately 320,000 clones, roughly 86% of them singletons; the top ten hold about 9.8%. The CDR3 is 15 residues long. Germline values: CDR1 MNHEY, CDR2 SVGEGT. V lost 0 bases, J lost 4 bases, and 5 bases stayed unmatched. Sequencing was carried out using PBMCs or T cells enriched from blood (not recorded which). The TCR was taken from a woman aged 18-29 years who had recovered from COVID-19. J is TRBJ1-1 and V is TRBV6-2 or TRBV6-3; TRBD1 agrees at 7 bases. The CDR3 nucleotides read TGTGCCAGCAGTTACTCGGATAGGGGGCCCACTGAAGCTTTCTTT. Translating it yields CASSYSDRGPTEAFF.